The 20 T cell receptor beta chains listed next were all sequenced from one sample in a study of T-cell reconstitution after alpha-beta-depleted transplantation in children. Preparation of the TCRbeta library was carried out with unique molecular identifiers. TCRdb fed the PCR reads into MiXCR, producing one record per CDR3 protein. The data contain roughly 220,000 distinct CDR3 sequences, about 11% of them seen just once; the ten biggest clones take up around 2.5%. Material: PBMCs from the stem cell graft donor, obtained from the stem cell graft. The receptor source for this set is a human donor who donated a stem cell graft to a child with acute lymphoblastic leukemia.

This clonotype was seen at least ten times. V gene TRBV7-9 combines with J gene TRBJ2-3, with 7 bases identical to TRBD1. V lost 5 bases and J lost 0; bases outside the gene matches: 8. Germline CDR1 and CDR2: SEHNR and FQNEAQ (reference sequence). There are 16 residues in the CDR3. This CDR3 is CASSAAGTASTDTQYF. For the CDR3, the DNA is TGTGCCAGCAGCGCAGCCGGGACAGCTAGCACAGATACGCAGTATTTT.

In this sample, this clonotype turned up many times. The chain has TRBV5-1 and TRBJ2-2; D is tentatively TRBD1 or TRBD2 (5 bases each). Between the trimmed V and J ends, which lost 2 bases and 6 bases, there was a span of 8 bases. This CDR3 spans 13 amino acids. The germline V gene has CDR1 SGHRS and CDR2 YFSETQ. Here the CDR3 DNA reads TGCGCCAGCAGCTTCGGGGCGGCCGGGGAGCTGTTTTTT. Its protein is CASSFGAAGELFF.

This clonotype was counted many times. The rearrangement joins TRBV10-3 to TRBJ1-2; 11 bases are a match to TRBD1. V lost 6 bases, J lost 8 bases, and 5 bases stayed unmatched. This CDR3 spans 13 amino acids. Per the germline V gene, CDR1 is ENHRY and CDR2 is SYGVKD. The CDR3 protein is CAIRPGQGEGYTF. The CDR3 DNA reads TGTGCCATCAGGCCGGGACAGGGGGAAGGCTACACCTTC.

About this clonotype: A read error may explain this, as a much larger clone is one base away. The chain is built from TRBV20-1 and TRBJ2-3, with a possible D match to TRBD2 (6 bases). This CDR3 spans 16 amino acids. Germline lookup yields CDR1 DFQATT and CDR2 SNEGSKA (reference sequence). The chain's CDR3 is CSASRLASIRGDTEYF. DNA for the CDR3: TGCAGTGCTAGTCGGCTAGCGAGCATACGGGGAGATACGGAGTATTTT.

This clonotype was detected ten times or more. J is TRBJ1-1 and V is TRBV20-1, with D perhaps TRBD1 (5 bases). The germline gives CDR1 DFQATT, CDR2 SNEGSKA (reference sequence). V was clipped by 6 bases and J by 3 bases, with 17 bases between them. CDR3 size: 14 residues. The CDR3 is CSARGWLGDTEAFF. Here the CDR3 DNA reads TGCAGTGCGAGGGGCTGGTTGGGAGACACTGAAGCTTTCTTT.

This clonotype was seen only a few times. V gene TRBV20-1 combines with J gene TRBJ2-7; 14 bases agree with TRBD2. CDR1 is DFQATT and CDR2 is SNEGSKA in the germline V gene (reference sequence). The CDR3 contains 14 residues. The junction had 6 bases not matched to a gene; V was cut back by 6 bases and J by 5 bases. The CDR3 DNA is TGCAGTGCGAGGACTAGCGGGAGGCGGGACGAGCAGTACTTC. Its translation: CSARTSGRRDEQYF.

This clonotype occurred many times. This rearrangement joins TRBV9 to TRBJ1-1; 9 bases map to TRBD1. V shed 0 bases, J shed 1 base, and the junction held 10 bases outside the gene matches. This CDR3 comprises 18 residues. The V gene's germline CDR1 is SGDLS and CDR2 YYNGEE. In DNA, the CDR3 is TGTGCCAGCAGCGTAGACGGGACACAGGGGGCCAAGAACACTGAAGCTTTCTTT. Encoded protein: CASSVDGTQGAKNTEAFF.

This clonotype turned up a few times. The V and J genes are TRBV20-1 and TRBJ2-1; D uncertain. CDR3 length: 14 amino acids. The V end was cut by 6 bases, the J end by 0 bases, with 12 bases between. The germline CDR1 and CDR2 sequences are DFQATT and SNEGSKA (reference sequence). The CDR3 bases are TGCAGTGCCAGCCAACCTGGCTCCTACAATGAGCAGTTCTTC. As protein: CSASQPGSYNEQFF.

This clonotype was seen at least ten times. The chain combines TRBV6-5 with TRBJ1-1; a weak D match, TRBD1 (5 bases). Germline CDR1 is MNHEY and CDR2 is SVGAGI. Trimming removed 8 bases at V and 1 base at J, with 20 bases between. This CDR3 contains 16 residues. The CDR3 coding sequence is TGTGCCAGCTCTCCCTTCAGACGGACACAGAACACTGAAGCTTTCTTT. Encoded protein: CASSPFRRTQNTEAFF.

This clonotype has ten or more counts. This chain links TRBV5-1 with TRBJ2-1; 10 bases match TRBD2. V gave up 3 bases and J gave up 1 base; unmatched junction bases: 13. The CDR3 contains 19 residues. Germline values: CDR1 SGHRS, CDR2 YFSETQ. In nucleotides, the CDR3 is TGCGCCAGCAGCTGGCCGAGCGGGGGGGCTTCATTTTCCTACAATGAGCAGTTCTTC. Its protein is CASSWPSGGASFSYNEQFF.

This clonotype was recorded at least ten times. The chain carries TRBV19 and TRBJ1-6; D possibly corresponds to TRBD1 (6 bases). V dropped 7 bases and J dropped 11 bases, with 24 bases sitting between them. This CDR3 comprises 16 residues. Germline CDR1 and CDR2: LNHDA and SQIVND (reference sequence). The CDR3, as DNA: TGTGCCAGTAATTCCGCGGGGGCCGCGATGGGGGCACCCCTCCACTTT. Its protein is CASNSAGAAMGAPLHF. Full variable domain (missing parts from reference TRBV19 and TRBJ1-6): DGGITQSPKYLFRKEGQNVTLSCEQNLNHDAMYWYRQDPGQGLRLIYYSQIVNDFQKGDIAEGYSVSREKKESFPLTVTSAQKNPTAFYLCASNSAGAAMGAPLHFGNGTRLTVT.

This clonotype was seen at least ten times. The V and J genes are TRBV9 and TRBJ2-5; a possible D gene is TRBD2 (5 bases). The CDR3 spans 16 residues. Germline V gene data show CDR1 as SGDLS and CDR2 as YYNGEE. Trimming shortened V by 3 bases and J by 2 bases, and 17 bases separated the two germline ends. The CDR3 DNA sequence: TGTGCCAGCAGCGCCGGACGGAGGCTACCTCAAGAGACCCAGTACTTC. Its protein product is CASSAGRRLPQETQYF. The variable domain in full, with the rest retrieved from reference TRBV9 and TRBJ2-5, is DSGVTQTPKHLITATGQRVTLRCSPRSGDLSVYWYQQSLDQGLQFLIQYYNGEERAKGNILERFSAQQFPDLHSELNLSSLELGDSALYFCASSAGRRLPQETQYFGPGTRLLVL.

This clonotype appeared many times. This chain connects TRBV9 to TRBJ1-2; D gene unclear. The V and J ends lost 4 bases and 4 bases respectively, with 11 bases between them. CDR1 and CDR2 (germline): SGDLS, YYNGEE. The CDR3 is 13 amino acids. The CDR3 spells CASSKEHRYGYTF. The CDR3 DNA is TGTGCCAGCAGCAAGGAACACCGCTATGGCTACACCTTC.

In its sample, this clonotype was seen many times. This chain connects TRBV20-1 to TRBJ2-1; weak D call: TRBD1 (5 bases). The CDR3 runs to 16 residues. Germline values: CDR1 DFQATT, CDR2 SNEGSKA (reference sequence). Trimming left V 6 bases short and J 5 bases short, with 23 bases between. The DNA of the CDR3 is TGCAGTGCCCAAAAGGGGTTAGCATTCCTTAACAATGAGCAGTTCTTC. Amino acids: CSAQKGLAFLNNEQFF.

Ten or more counts support this clonotype. This chain connects TRBV4-2 to TRBJ2-2; 7 bases map to TRBD1. The junction had 14 bases not matched to a gene; V was cut back by 4 bases and J by 0 bases. CDR1 is LGHNA and CDR2 is YNFKEQ in the germline V gene. CDR3 length: 19 amino acids. In nucleotides, the CDR3 is TGTGCCAGCAGCCCGTCAAAGGGGGCCACCCTTACGAACACCGGGGAGCTGTTTTTT. Its translation: CASSPSKGATLTNTGELFF.

This clonotype has ten or more counts. V usage is TRBV12-3 or TRBV12-4 and J usage is TRBJ1-1, with TRBD1 as a possible D gene (5 bases). V was shortened by 6 bases and J by 7 bases, with 15 bases between the two germline ends. CDR3 length: 13 residues. DNA for the CDR3: TGTGCCAGCAGCCTAAGGGGAGCAGGTGAAGCTTTCTTT. The encoded protein is CASSLRGAGEAFF.

To note about this clonotype: A much more abundant neighbour one base away suggests this may be a read error. The gene calls are TRBV29-1 and TRBJ2-1; D is uncertain. The germline V gene has CDR1 SQVTM and CDR2 ANQGSEA. The length of the CDR3 is 14 residues. In DNA, the CDR3 is TGCAGCGTTGAAGATCGGCAAGTGAGCAATGAGCACTTCTTC. Translation gives CSVEDRQVSNEHFF.

This clonotype was seen more than once but under ten times. The CDR3 spells CSARGQAGADTQYF. CDR3 in DNA: TGCAGTGCTAGGGGACAAGCGGGGGCAGATACGCAGTATTTT. The rearrangement links TRBV20-1 to TRBJ2-3, with TRBD2 identical over 8 bases. Germline CDR1 and CDR2: DFQATT and SNEGSKA (reference sequence). J gave up 4 bases and V 3 bases, and 6 bases lay outside the gene matches. The CDR3 has 14 residues.

This clonotype has ten or more counts. The chain is built from TRBV6-5 and TRBJ2-2; D might be TRBD2 (5 bases). V lost 2 bases to trimming and J lost 4 bases, with 14 bases between them. This CDR3 spans 16 amino acids. CDR1 and CDR2 (germline): MNHEY, SVGAGI. The CDR3 region has the DNA TGTGCCAGCAGTTACCTGGAGGAGACTGGCACCGGGGAGCTGTTTTTT. It translates to CASSYLEETGTGELFF.

This clonotype was counted at least ten times. V is TRBV7-7 and J is TRBJ2-2, with 7 bases identical to TRBD1. Trimming took 6 bases from V and 7 from J; bases not matched to a gene: 5. CDR3 length: 13 residues. Germline CDR1 is SSHAT and CDR2 is FNYEAQ (reference sequence). DNA for the CDR3: TGTGCCAGCAGACAAGACAGGGACGGGGAGCTGTTTTTT. Protein product: CASRQDRDGELFF.